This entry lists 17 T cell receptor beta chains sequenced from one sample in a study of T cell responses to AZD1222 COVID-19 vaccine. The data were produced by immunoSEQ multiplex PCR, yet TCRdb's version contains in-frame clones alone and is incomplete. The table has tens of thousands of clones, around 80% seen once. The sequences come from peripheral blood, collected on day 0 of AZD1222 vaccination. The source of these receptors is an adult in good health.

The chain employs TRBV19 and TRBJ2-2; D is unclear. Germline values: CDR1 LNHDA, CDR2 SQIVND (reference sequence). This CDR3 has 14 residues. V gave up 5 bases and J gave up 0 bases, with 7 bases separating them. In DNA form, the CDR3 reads TGTGCCAGTAGTTCCAGGTCGAACACCGGGGAGCTGTTTTTT. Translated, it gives CASSSRSNTGELFF.

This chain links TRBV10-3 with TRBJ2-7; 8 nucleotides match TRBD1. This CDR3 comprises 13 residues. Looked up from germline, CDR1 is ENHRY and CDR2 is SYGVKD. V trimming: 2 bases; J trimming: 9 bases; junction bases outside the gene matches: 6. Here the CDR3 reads CAISEGQGALQYF. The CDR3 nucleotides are TGTGCCATCAGTGAGGGACAGGGTGCATTGCAGTACTTC.

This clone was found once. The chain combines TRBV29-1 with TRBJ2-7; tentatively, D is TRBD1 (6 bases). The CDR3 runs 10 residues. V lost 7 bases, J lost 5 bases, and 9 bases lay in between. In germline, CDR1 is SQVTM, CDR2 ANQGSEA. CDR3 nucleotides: TGCAGCGCGGGACACCACGAGCAGTACTTC. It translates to CSAGHHEQYF.

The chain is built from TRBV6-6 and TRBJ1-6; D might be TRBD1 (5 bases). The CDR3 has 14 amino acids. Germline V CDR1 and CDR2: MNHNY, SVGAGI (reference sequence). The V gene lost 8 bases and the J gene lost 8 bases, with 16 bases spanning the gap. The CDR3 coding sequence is TGTGCCAGCGCATATCCCGGGGGAGATTCACCCCTCCACTTT. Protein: CASAYPGGDSPLHF.

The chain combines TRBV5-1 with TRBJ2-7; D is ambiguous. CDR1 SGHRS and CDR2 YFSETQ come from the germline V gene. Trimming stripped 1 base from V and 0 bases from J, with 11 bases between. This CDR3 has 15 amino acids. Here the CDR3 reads CASSLWLQSSYEQYF. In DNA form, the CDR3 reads TGCGCCAGCAGCTTGTGGCTTCAGAGCTCCTACGAGCAGTACTTC.

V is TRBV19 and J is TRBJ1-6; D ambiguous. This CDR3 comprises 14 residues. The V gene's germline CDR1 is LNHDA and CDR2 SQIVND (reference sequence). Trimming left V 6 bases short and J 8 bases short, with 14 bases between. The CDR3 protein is CASRRRVEDSPLHF. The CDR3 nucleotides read TGTGCCAGTAGACGACGGGTTGAAGATTCACCCCTCCACTTT.

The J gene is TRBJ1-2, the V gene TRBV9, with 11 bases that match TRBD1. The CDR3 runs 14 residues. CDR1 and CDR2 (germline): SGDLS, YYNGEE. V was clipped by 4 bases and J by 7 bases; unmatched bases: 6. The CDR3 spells CASSLGQGASGYTF. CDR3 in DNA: TGTGCCAGCAGCCTCGGACAGGGGGCCTCTGGCTACACCTTC.

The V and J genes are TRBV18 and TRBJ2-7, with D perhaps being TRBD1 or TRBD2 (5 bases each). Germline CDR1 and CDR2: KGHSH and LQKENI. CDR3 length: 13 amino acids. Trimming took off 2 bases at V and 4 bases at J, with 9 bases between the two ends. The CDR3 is CASSPGGGYEQYF. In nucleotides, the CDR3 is TGTGCCAGCTCACCAGGGGGTGGTTACGAGCAGTACTTC.

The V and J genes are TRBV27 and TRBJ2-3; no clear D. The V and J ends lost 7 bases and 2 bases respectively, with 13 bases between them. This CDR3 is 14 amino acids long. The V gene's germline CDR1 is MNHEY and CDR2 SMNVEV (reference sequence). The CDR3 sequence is CASKDGQVTDTQYF. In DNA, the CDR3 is TGTGCCAGCAAAGACGGGCAAGTCACAGATACGCAGTATTTT.

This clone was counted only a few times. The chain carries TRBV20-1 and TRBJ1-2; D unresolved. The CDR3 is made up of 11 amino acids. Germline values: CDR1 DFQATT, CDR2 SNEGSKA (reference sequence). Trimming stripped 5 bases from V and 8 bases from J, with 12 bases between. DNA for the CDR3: TGCAGTGCTCTCGGGAGAAGAGGCTACACCTTC. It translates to CSALGRRGYTF.

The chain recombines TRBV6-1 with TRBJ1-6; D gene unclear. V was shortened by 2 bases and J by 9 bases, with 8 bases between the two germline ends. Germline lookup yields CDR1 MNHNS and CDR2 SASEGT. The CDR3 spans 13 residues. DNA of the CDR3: TGTGCCAGCAGTGAAAGCGGACGTTCACCCCTCCACTTT. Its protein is CASSESGRSPLHF.

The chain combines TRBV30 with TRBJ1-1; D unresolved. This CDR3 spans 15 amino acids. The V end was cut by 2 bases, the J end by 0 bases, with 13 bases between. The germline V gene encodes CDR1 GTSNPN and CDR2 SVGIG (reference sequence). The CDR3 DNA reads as TGTGCCTGGAGTCCTCATCGGCGGGTGAACACTGAAGCTTTCTTT. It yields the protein CAWSPHRRVNTEAFF.

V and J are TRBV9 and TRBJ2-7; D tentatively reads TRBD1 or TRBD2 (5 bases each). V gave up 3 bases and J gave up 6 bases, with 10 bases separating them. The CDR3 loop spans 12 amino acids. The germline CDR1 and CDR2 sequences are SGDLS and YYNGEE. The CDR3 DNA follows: TGTGCCAGCAGCGGAGGGGTTGGCGAGCAGTACTTC. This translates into CASSGGVGEQYF.

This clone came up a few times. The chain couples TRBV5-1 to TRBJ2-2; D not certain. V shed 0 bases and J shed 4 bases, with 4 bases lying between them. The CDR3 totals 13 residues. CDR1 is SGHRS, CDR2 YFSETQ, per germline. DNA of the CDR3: TGCGCCAGCAGCTTGGTTACCACCGGGGAGCTGTTTTTT. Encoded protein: CASSLVTTGELFF.

CDR3 DNA sequence: TGTGCCAGCAGCCTTTGCCGGATGAACACTGAAGCTTTCTTT. This sequence encodes CASSLCRMNTEAFF. The chain recombines TRBV21-1 with TRBJ1-1. TRBV21-1 is an annotated pseudogene. CDR3 length equals 14 residues.

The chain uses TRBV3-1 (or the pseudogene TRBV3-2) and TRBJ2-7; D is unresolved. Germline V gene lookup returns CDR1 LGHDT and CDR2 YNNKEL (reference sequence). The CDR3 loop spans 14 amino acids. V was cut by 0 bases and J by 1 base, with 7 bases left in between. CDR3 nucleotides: TGTGCCAGCAGCCAAGATCGGTTTTCCTACGAGCAGTACTTC. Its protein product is CASSQDRFSYEQYF.

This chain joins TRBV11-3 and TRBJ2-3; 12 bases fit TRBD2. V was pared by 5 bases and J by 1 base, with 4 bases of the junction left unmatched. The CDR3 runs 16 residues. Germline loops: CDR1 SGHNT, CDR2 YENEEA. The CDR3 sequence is CASSLGTSGRTDTQYF. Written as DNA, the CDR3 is TGTGCCAGCAGCCTGGGGACTAGCGGGCGCACAGATACGCAGTATTTT. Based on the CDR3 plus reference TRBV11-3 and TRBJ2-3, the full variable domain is EAGVVQSPRYKIIEKKQPVAFWCNPISGHNTLYWYLQNLGQGPELLIRYENEEAVDDSQLPKDRFSAERLKGVDSTLKIQPAELGDSAVYLCASSLGTSGRTDTQYFGPGTRLTVL.